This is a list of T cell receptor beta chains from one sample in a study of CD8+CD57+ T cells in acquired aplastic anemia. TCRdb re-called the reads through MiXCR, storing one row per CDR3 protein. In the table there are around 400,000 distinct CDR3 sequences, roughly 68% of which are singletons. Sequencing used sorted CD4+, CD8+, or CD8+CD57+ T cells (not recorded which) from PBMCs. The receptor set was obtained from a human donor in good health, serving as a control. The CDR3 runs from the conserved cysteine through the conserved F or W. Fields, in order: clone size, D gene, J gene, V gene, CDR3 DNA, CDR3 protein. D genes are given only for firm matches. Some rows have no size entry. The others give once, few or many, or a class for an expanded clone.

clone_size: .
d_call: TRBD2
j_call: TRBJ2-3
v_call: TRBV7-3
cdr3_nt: TGTGCCAGCAGCAGCGGGGAGGGCACCGATACGCAGTATTTT
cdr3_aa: CASSSGEGTDTQYF

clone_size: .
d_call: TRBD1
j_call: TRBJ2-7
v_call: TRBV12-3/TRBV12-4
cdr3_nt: TGTGCCAGCTCAATAGGGGGCCTAGGGCAGTACTTC
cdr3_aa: CASSIGGLGQYF

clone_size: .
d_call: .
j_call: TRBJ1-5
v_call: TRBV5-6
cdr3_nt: TGTGCCAGCAGCTGGTGGAGGGCGGAAGGTCAGCCCCAGCATTTT
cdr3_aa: CASSWWRAEGQPQHF

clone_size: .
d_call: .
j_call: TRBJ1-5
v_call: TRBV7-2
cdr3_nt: TGTGCCAGCAGCCCCGGACTAGCGGGGGACCCAGAGACTTTT
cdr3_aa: CASSPGLAGDPETF

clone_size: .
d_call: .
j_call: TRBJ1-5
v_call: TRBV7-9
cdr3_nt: TGTGTCAGCGGGATATATGGGCCCCAGCATTTT
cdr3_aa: CVSGIYGPQHF

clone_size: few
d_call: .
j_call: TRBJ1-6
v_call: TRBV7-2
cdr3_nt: .
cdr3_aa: CASSLWGYEQYFGF

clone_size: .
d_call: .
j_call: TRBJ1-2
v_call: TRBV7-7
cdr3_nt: TGTGCTAGCAGCCCAGGCGAGGGGAGCAACTACGAGCAGTTC
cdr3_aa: CASSPGEGSNYEQF

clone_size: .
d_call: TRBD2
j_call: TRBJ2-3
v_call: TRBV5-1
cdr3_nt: TGCGCCAGCAGCTTCGGACTAGGCGCAGATACGCAGTATTTT
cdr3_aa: CASSFGLGADTQYF

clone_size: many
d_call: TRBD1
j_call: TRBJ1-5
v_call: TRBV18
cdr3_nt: TGTGCCAGCTCATCTAAGACAGGGCAGGGTCAGCCCCAGCATTTT
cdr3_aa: CASSSKTGQGQPQHF

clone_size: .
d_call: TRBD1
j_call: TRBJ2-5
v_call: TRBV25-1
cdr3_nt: TGTGCCAGCAGTGACATAGGGGGCTTAATTGAGACCCAGTACTTC
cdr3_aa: CASSDIGGLIETQYF

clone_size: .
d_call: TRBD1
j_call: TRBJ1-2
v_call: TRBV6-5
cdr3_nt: TGTGCCAGCAGTGTGGGGGAAGGGGACAGCTTC
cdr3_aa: CASSVGEGDSF

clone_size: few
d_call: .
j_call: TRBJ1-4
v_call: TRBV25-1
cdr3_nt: TGTGCCAGTACAACCGGGCCCGGACGGAATGAAAAACTGTTTTTT
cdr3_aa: CASTTGPGRNEKLFF

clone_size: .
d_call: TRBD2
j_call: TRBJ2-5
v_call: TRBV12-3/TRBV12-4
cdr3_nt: TGTGCCAGTGGCATGGGAGCTAGCGGGGGACAAGAGACCCAGTACTTC
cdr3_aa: CASGMGASGGQETQYF

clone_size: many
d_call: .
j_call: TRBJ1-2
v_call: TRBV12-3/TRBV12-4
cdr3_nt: TGTGCCAGCAGTCAAACCCGGGACACTGGCTACACCTTC
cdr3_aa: CASSQTRDTGYTF

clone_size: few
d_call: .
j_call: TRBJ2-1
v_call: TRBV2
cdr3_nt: TGTGCCAGCAGCCATATCGAGCAGTTCTTC
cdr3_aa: CASSHIEQFF

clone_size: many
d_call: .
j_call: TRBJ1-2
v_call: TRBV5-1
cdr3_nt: TGCGCCAGCAGCTTGGGGCAGATGAACTATGGCTACACCTTC
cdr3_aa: CASSLGQMNYGYTF

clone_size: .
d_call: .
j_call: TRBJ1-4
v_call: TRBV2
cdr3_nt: TGTGCCACCAGTAGAGTTGGGCAAACTCGAACCGAACAACTGTTTTTT
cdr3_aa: CATSRVGQTRTEQLFF